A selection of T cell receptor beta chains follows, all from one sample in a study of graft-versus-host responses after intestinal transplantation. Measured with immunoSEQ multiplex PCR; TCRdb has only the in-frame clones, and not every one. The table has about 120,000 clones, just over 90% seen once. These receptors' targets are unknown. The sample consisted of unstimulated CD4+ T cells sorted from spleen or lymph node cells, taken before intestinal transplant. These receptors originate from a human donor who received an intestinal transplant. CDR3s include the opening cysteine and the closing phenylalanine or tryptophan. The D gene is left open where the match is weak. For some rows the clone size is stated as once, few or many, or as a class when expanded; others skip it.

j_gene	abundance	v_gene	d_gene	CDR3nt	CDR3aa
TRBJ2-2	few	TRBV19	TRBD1	TGTGCCAGTAGTAAGACAGGGTCGAACACCGGGGAGCTGTTTTTT	CASSKTGSNTGELFF
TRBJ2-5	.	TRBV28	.	TGTGCCAGCAGTTTACCGGCTAGAGGCCAAGAGACCCAGTACTTC	CASSLPARGQETQYF
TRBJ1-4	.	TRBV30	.	TGTGCCTGGAGTGTCGGGACAACTAATGAAAAACTGTTTTTT	CAWSVGTTNEKLFF
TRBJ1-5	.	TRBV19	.	TGTGCCAGTAGTATACGGTGGCAGGGAAGCAATCAGCCCCAGCATTTT	CASSIRWQGSNQPQHF
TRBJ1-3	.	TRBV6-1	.	TGTGCCAGCAGTGAACCCCCCATGGGCACTGGAAACACCATATATTTT	CASSEPPMGTGNTIYF
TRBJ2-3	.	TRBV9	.	TGTGCCAGCAGCTCCCGGACGCTAGCGTCAGATACGCAGTATTTT	CASSSRTLASDTQYF
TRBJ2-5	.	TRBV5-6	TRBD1	TGTGCCAGCAGCTTGGTTGGCCAGGGGGCATGGGAAGAGACCCAGTACTTC	CASSLVGQGAWEETQYF
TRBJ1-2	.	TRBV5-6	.	TGTGCCAGCAGCTTCAATCCGACAGAGAACTATGGCTACACCTTC	CASSFNPTENYGYTF
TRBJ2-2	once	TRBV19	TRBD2	TGTGCCAGTAGTCTACGGACTAGCGGGAACACCGGGGAGCTGTTTTTT	CASSLRTSGNTGELFF
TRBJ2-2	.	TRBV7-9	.	TGTGCCACGCATATACACAGCACCGGGGAGCTGTTTTTT	CATHIHSTGELFF
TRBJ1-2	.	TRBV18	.	TGTGCCAGCTCACCGATCGGGTATGAGGGCTACACCTTC	CASSPIGYEGYTF
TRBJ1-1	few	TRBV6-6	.	TGTGCCAGCAGTTATCCAGGGTTAGGCACTGAAGCTTTCTTT	CASSYPGLGTEAFF
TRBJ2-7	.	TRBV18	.	TGTGCCAGCTCACCAAAAGCCTCCTACGAGCAGTACTTC	CASSPKASYEQYF
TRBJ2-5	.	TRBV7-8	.	TGTGCCAGCAGCTTAGGAGGGCCCGAGAAGACCCAGTACTTC	CASSLGGPEKTQYF
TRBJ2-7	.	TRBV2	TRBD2	TGTGCCAGCAGTGAAAGAGCGGGGGGTTACGAGCAGTACTTC	CASSERAGGYEQYF
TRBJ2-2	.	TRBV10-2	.	TGCGCCAGCGGGCCCACCGGGGAGCTGTTTTTT	CASGPTGELFF
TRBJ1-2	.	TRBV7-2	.	TGTGCCAGCAGCTTGAGTGGTGACTATGGCTACACCTTC	CASSLSGDYGYTF
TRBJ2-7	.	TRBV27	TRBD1	TGTGCCAGCAGTTTAGTAGGGGACAGATCCTACGGGCAGTACTTC	CASSLVGDRSYGQYF
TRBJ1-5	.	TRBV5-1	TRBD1	TGCGCCAGCAGCTTCACGACAGGGGCTAATCAGCCCCAGCATTTT	CASSFTTGANQPQHF
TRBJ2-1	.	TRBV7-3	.	TGTGCCAGCAGCCCCCCCGGGGCGGGACGGGTTAATGAGCAGTTCTTC	CASSPPGAGRVNEQFF
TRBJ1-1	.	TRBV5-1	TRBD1	TGCGCCACCTCCCCGGACAGGGTGAACACTGAAGCTTTCTTT	CATSPDRVNTEAFF
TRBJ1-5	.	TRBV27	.	TGTGCCAGCAGTTTATCGGCCAGGTGGAATCAGCCCCAGCATTTT	CASSLSARWNQPQHF
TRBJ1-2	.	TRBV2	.	TGTGCCAGCAGAGTACAGGGTGTGGGTAACTATGGCTACACCTTC	CASRVQGVGNYGYTF
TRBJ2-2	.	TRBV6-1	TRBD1	TGTGCCAGCAGTGATAGGGGGCTCGGCACCGGGGAGCTGTTTTTT	CASSDRGLGTGELFF
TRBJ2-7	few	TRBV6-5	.	TGTGCCAGCAGCCCTAATCAGGGGATTAAGAGCGAGCAGTACTTC	CASSPNQGIKSEQYF
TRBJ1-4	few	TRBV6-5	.	TGTGCCAGCAGTTACCACAGAGCAACTAATGAAAAACTGTTTTTT	CASSYHRATNEKLFF